Detailed here is one T cell receptor (beta chain). This sample was taken from a study of blood T cell repertoires in COVID-19. As originally analysed: By means of reference gene primer amplification, nucleated cell counts were estimated. Repertoires were generated with immunoSEQ multiplex PCR, while TCRdb's copy carries only in-frame clones and drops some. The V and J calls and clone size are taken from that table; D and trimming were inferred from the DNA. Of a few hundred thousand clones listed, 80% to 85% are singletons. The sample was peripheral blood. The receptor was derived from a person aged 65 to 79 with COVID-19, enrolled during active disease.

Here the CDR3 DNA reads TGTGCCAGTAGTATAGCAGCGGGGGAGACAGATACGCAGTATTTT. Translation: CASSIAAGETDTQYF. This chain uses TRBV19 with TRBJ2-3; 8 bases agree with TRBD2. The germline CDR1 and CDR2 sequences are LNHDA and SQIVND (reference sequence). The CDR3 contains 15 residues. Trimming removed 1 base from V and 3 bases from J; junction bases left unmatched: 3.